A selection of T cell receptor beta chains follows, all from one sample in a study of blood T cell repertoires in COVID-19. This table comes from immunoSEQ multiplex PCR, and its TCRdb copy is limited to in-frame clones, with some not included. The sample has about 80,000 clones; 87% are singletons. Sequencing used peripheral blood. The origin of the receptors is an elderly woman with active or convalescent COVID-19. Both conserved end residues are part of each CDR3. D genes are given only for firm matches. Clone size is given for some rows only: seen once, a few or many times, or a class if the clone is expanded.

>TRBJ1-1|.|.|TRBV7-2
CASSFAGGWTEAFF
TGTGCCAGCAGCTTTGCCGGGGGGTGGACTGAAGCTTTCTTT
>TRBJ2-1|.|.|TRBV6-5
CASSYRGTSFNEQFF
TGTGCCAGCAGTTACCGCGGTACGAGTTTCAATGAGCAGTTCTTC
>TRBJ1-3|.|.|TRBV5-4
CASSLYPPSSGNTIYF
TGTGCCAGCAGCTTGTACCCTCCCAGCTCTGGAAACACCATATATTTT
>TRBJ1-4|few|TRBD1|TRBV29-1
CSVGDRVDEKLFF
TGCAGCGTAGGGGACAGGGTTGATGAAAAACTGTTTTTT
>TRBJ2-3|once|.|TRBV24-1
CATSDLRRGSSTDTQYF
TGTGCCACCAGTGATTTAAGGCGGGGCTCTAGCACAGATACGCAGTATTTT
>TRBJ1-3|.|TRBD1|TRBV5-1
CASSRDGQGSDTIYF
TGCGCCAGCAGCCGAGATGGACAGGGTTCGGACACCATATATTTT
>TRBJ2-6|once|.|TRBV5-4
CASKRGSHSGANVLTF
TGTGCCAGCAAGAGGGGGTCCCACTCTGGGGCCAACGTCCTGACTTTC
>TRBJ2-3|.|TRBD1|TRBV15
CATSSTLDRGDTQYF
TGTGCCACCAGCTCGACGTTGGACAGGGGGGATACGCAGTATTTT
>TRBJ2-1|.|.|TRBV9
CASSPRWGVTNEQFF
TGTGCCAGCAGCCCCCGGTGGGGGGTTACCAATGAGCAGTTCTTC
>TRBJ1-1|once|.|TRBV11-2
CASRLITRGNTEAFF
TGTGCCAGCAGGCTAATTACCAGGGGGAACACTGAAGCTTTCTTT
>TRBJ1-2|.|.|TRBV13
CASSFHRGLDGYTF
TGTGCCAGCAGCTTCCACCGGGGACTTGATGGCTACACCTTC
>TRBJ2-3|.|.|TRBV19
CASSIEEGYTQYF
TGTGCCAGTAGTATAGAGGAGGGCTATACGCAGTATTTT
>TRBJ1-3|.|.|TRBV24-1
CATSDTGGGMDSGNTIYF
TGTGCCACCAGTGATACCGGCGGTGGAATGGACTCTGGAAACACCATATATTTT
>TRBJ1-4|.|.|TRBV6-5
CASSPGRGTNEKLFF
TGTGCCAGCAGTCCTGGCCGTGGAACTAATGAAAAACTGTTTTTT
>TRBJ2-7|.|TRBD2|TRBV6-2/TRBV6-3
CASSSRRTSGSYEQYF
TGTGCCAGCAGTTCCCGGAGGACTAGCGGCTCCTACGAGCAGTACTTC
>TRBJ2-7|.|TRBD1|TRBV4-2
CASSSGTGSYEQYF
TGTGCCAGCAGCTCCGGGACAGGGTCCTACGAGCAGTACTTC
>TRBJ2-7|.|TRBD1|TRBV6-5
CATRQGYEQYF
TGTGCCACCCGACAGGGCTACGAGCAGTACTTC
>TRBJ2-3|.|TRBD1|TRBV3-1/TRBV3-2
CASSHQDRDTDTQYF
TGTGCCAGCAGCCATCAAGACAGGGACACAGATACGCAGTATTTT
>TRBJ1-2|.|.|TRBV5-6
CASSYGVRGYTF
TGTGCCAGCAGCTACGGGGTGAGGGGCTACACCTTC
>TRBJ2-5|.|TRBD2|TRBV10-3
CAINKAGGSQETQYF
TGTGCCATCAACAAAGCGGGAGGGTCTCAAGAGACCCAGTACTTC
>TRBJ1-4|.|TRBD1|TRBV29-1
CSAEGTGTNEKLFF
TGCAGCGCCGAAGGGACAGGGACTAATGAAAAACTGTTTTTT
>TRBJ2-7|.|.|TRBV2
CASTAGYEQYF
TGTGCCAGCACCGCCGGGTACGAGCAGTACTTC
>TRBJ1-1|.|.|TRBV5-4
CASSLSTKGYTEAFF
TGTGCCAGCAGCTTGTCCACAAAGGGGTACACTGAAGCTTTCTTT
>TRBJ2-7|.|.|TRBV20-1
CSALRDTSLCF
TGCAGTGCTCTTCGGGACACATCGTTGTGCTTC
>TRBJ2-7|.|TRBD2|TRBV3-1/TRBV3-2
CASSQGSGSSYEQYF
TGTGCCAGCAGCCAAGGCAGCGGGAGTTCCTACGAGCAGTACTTC
>TRBJ2-1|.|TRBD2|TRBV29-1
CSVMGGGRGFYNEQFF
TGCAGCGTGATGGGGGGAGGGAGGGGCTTCTACAATGAGCAGTTCTTC
>TRBJ2-5|.|.|TRBV7-2
CASSHQFSSGRRQETQYF
TGTGCCAGCAGCCACCAGTTTTCAAGTGGGAGAAGGCAAGAGACCCAGTACTTC
>TRBJ2-3|once|TRBD1|TRBV3-1/TRBV3-2
CASSQVGQGTDTQYF
TGTGCCAGCAGCCAAGTAGGACAGGGTACAGATACGCAGTATTTT
>TRBJ2-3|.|TRBD2|TRBV18
CASSPGLAGTDTQYF
TGTGCCAGCTCACCAGGACTAGCCGGCACAGATACGCAGTATTTT
>TRBJ1-2|.|TRBD1|TRBV19
CASSLGQGGAYGYTF
TGTGCCAGTAGTCTCGGACAGGGTGGGGCCTATGGCTACACCTTC
>TRBJ1-1|.|.|TRBV5-1
CASSPLGAMNTEAFF
TGCGCCAGCAGCCCCCTGGGGGCGATGAACACTGAAGCTTTCTTT
>TRBJ2-3|.|TRBD1|TRBV5-1
CASRPGQGPSSTDTQYF
TGCGCCAGCAGGCCCGGACAGGGACCTTCGAGCACAGATACGCAGTATTTT
>TRBJ1-5|once|.|TRBV2
CASRHRAPSNQPQHF
TGTGCCAGCAGGCACAGGGCCCCCTCCAATCAGCCCCAGCATTTT
>TRBJ2-3|once|TRBD1|TRBV11-2
CASSAGQGITQYF
TGTGCCAGCAGCGCGGGACAGGGGATAACGCAGTATTTT
>TRBJ2-3|.|.|TRBV30
CAWSETGSHTDTQYF
TGTGCCTGGAGTGAGACAGGTTCTCACACAGATACGCAGTATTTT
>TRBJ2-7|few|TRBD2|TRBV6-5
CASREGTSGSYEQYF
TGTGCCAGCAGAGAGGGGACTAGCGGTTCCTACGAGCAGTACTTC
>TRBJ2-3|.|.|TRBV5-1
CASSLAALEADTQYF
TGCGCCAGCAGCTTGGCCGCCCTGGAGGCAGATACGCAGTATTTT
>TRBJ1-1|.|TRBD1|TRBV18
CASSPYSGTGDTEAFF
TGTGCCAGCTCACCATATTCCGGGACAGGGGACACTGAAGCTTTCTTT
>TRBJ2-3|few|.|TRBV3-1/TRBV3-2
CASSYGEGTQYF
TGTGCCAGCAGCTACGGCGAGGGTACGCAGTATTTT
>TRBJ1-1|few|TRBD1|TRBV6-5
CASSIRQGATTEAFF
TGTGCCAGCAGTATCAGACAGGGGGCGACGACTGAAGCTTTCTTT
>TRBJ2-7|once|TRBD1|TRBV10-3
CAIKGQGVTYEQYF
TGTGCCATCAAGGGACAGGGGGTTACCTACGAGCAGTACTTC
>TRBJ2-5|.|.|TRBV28
CASTIPMAGETQYF
TGTGCCAGCACCATCCCGATGGCAGGGGAGACCCAGTACTTC
>TRBJ2-1|.|.|TRBV24-1
CATSGPPLREQFF
TGTGCCACCAGTGGTCCGCCTCTACGGGAGCAGTTCTTC
>TRBJ2-2|.|TRBD1|TRBV5-4
CASSWGQGGAGELFF
TGTGCCAGCAGCTGGGGACAGGGAGGAGCCGGGGAGCTGTTTTTT
>TRBJ2-3|.|TRBD2|TRBV2
CASQPGLVTDTQYF
TGTGCCTCCCAACCGGGACTAGTGACAGATACGCAGTATTTT
>TRBJ1-1|.|TRBD1|TRBV6-4
CASSVTGETEAFF
TGTGCCAGCAGTGTCACAGGGGAAACTGAAGCTTTCTTT
>TRBJ1-5|.|TRBD1|TRBV3-1/TRBV3-2
CASSPGTGADNQPQHF
TGTGCCAGCAGCCCCGGGACAGGGGCCGACAATCAGCCCCAGCATTTT
>TRBJ1-2|.|.|TRBV7-2
CASSLTGYYGYTF
TGTGCCAGCAGCTTAACCGGGTACTATGGCTACACCTTC